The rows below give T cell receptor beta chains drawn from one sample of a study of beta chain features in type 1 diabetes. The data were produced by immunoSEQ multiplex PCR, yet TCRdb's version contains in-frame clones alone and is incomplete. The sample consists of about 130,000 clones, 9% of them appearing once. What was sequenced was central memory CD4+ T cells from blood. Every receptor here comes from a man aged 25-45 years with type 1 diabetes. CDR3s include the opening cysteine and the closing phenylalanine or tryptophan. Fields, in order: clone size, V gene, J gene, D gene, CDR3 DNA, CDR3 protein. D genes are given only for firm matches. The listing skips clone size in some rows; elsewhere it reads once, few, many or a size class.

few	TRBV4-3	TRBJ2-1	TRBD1	TGCGCCAGCAGCCAACTAAACCGACAGGGTGAGGGTGAGCAGTTCTTC	CASSQLNRQGEGEQFF
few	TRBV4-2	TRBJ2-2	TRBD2	TGTGCCAGCAGCCAAGGGGGACTAGTTCACGGGGAGCTGTTTTTT	CASSQGGLVHGELFF
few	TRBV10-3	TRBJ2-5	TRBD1	TGTGCCATCAGCGGCGACAGGGGTGACGGGGGGACCCAGTACTTC	CAISGDRGDGGTQYF
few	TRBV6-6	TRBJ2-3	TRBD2	TGTGCCAGCAGTTACTCTGCGGGGGGAGCTGATACGCAGTATTTT	CASSYSAGGADTQYF
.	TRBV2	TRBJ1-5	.	TGTGCCAGCAGTTACGAAAGGCCGGGATGGCCCCAGCATTTT	CASSYERPGWPQHF
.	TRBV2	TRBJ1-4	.	TGTGCCAGCAGTGCGGAGGGTGTGAGCGAAAAACTGTTTTTT	CASSAEGVSEKLFF
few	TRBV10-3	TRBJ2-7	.	TGTGCCATCAGTTCCGGTCCTCCTACGGGAAACTACGAGCAGTACTTC	CAISSGPPTGNYEQYF
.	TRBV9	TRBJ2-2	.	TGTGCCAGCAGCGTAGATGGGGGGAGTAGAAACACCGGGGAGCTGTTTTTT	CASSVDGGSRNTGELFF
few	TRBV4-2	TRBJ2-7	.	TGTGCCAGCAGCCAAAAGACAGCTCTAGAGCAGTACTTC	CASSQKTALEQYF
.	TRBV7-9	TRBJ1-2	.	TGTGCCAGCAGCCAGTCCGGCCCGGGCCGGGGTGGCTACACCTTC	CASSQSGPGRGGYTF
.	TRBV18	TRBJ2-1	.	TGTGCCAGCTCACCGGCGGAGTATGAGCAGTTCTTC	CASSPAEYEQFF
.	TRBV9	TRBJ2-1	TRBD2	TGTGCCAGCAGCCTCCGGGCTAGCGGGGATTACAATGAGCAGTTCTTC	CASSLRASGDYNEQFF
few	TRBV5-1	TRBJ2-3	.	TGCGCCAGCAGCTCGACACTCACAGATACGCAGTATTTT	CASSSTLTDTQYF
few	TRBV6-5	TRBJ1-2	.	TGTGCCAGCAGTTACGGACAGCCAGGGAACTATGGCTACACCTTC	CASSYGQPGNYGYTF
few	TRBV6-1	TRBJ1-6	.	TGTGCCAGCAGTGAACCCCAGGGGTTTTCACCCCTCCACTTT	CASSEPQGFSPLHF
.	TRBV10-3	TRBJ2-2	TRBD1	TGTGCCATCAGTGAGGGACAGGGTAACACCGGGGAGCTGTTTTTT	CAISEGQGNTGELFF
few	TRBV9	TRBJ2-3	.	TGTGCCAGCAGCGTAGACCGGCGCGGGATCACCACAGATACGCAGTATTTT	CASSVDRRGITTDTQYF
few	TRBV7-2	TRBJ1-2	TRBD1	TGTGCCAGCAGCAAACAGGGGTTTGGCTACACCTTC	CASSKQGFGYTF
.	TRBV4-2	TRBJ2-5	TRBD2	TGTGCCAGCAGCCAAGCGAGCGGGGGGCCGGTGGAGACCCAGTACTTC	CASSQASGGPVETQYF
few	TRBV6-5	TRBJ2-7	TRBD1	TGTGCCAGCACCGGGGACAGCTACGAGCAGTACTTC	CASTGDSYEQYF
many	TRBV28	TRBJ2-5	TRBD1	TGTGCCAGCAGTTCAAACCCCGGGACAGGGAGGGAGACCCAGTACTTC	CASSSNPGTGRETQYF
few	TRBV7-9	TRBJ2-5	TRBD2	TGTGCCAGCAGCTTCCCCCCGGGTACAGCGGGATTCCAAGAGACCCAGTACTTC	CASSFPPGTAGFQETQYF
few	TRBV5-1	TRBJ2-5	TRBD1	TGCGCCAGCAGCTTAAAGACAGGGGGGGAGGAGACCCAGTACTTC	CASSLKTGGEETQYF
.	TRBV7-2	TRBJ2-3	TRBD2	TGTGCCAGCAGCTTAATAGCGGGGGGGAAAGATACGCAGTATTTT	CASSLIAGGKDTQYF
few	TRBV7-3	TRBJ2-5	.	TGTGCCAGCAGCCCCGGGGTCGAGAGCGAGACCCAGTACTTC	CASSPGVESETQYF
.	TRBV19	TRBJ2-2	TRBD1	TGTGCCAGTGGAATTCCGGGACAGATTGTAACCGGGGAGCTGTTTTTT	CASGIPGQIVTGELFF
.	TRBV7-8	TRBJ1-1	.	TGTGCCAGCAGCTTAGGAGGAGGGGCGTCCCCCACTGAAGCTTTCTTT	CASSLGGGASPTEAFF
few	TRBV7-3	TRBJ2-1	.	TGTGCCAGCAGCTTAGTAGGAGACTCCTACAATGAGCAGTTCTTC	CASSLVGDSYNEQFF
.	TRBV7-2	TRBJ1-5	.	TGCGCCAGCCGCGGGTGCAATCAGCCCCAGCATTTT	CASRGCNQPQHF
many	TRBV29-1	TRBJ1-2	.	TGCAGCGTTGGGGATTGGGGGGATGGCTACACCTTC	CSVGDWGDGYTF
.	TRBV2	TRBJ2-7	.	TGTGCCAGCATGTGGGGCCCATCCTACGAGCAGTACTTC	CASMWGPSYEQYF
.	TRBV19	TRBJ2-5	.	TGTGCCAGTAGTATAGGAGCTCGGGAGACCCAGTACTTC	CASSIGARETQYF
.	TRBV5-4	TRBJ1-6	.	TGTGCCAGCAGCCCGGACGGGGGTTATAATTCACCCCTCCACTTT	CASSPDGGYNSPLHF
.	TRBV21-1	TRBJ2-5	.	TGTGCCCCCTGGGGCGGAGCCAGGGCGACCCAAGAGACCCAGTACTTC	CAPWGGARATQETQYF
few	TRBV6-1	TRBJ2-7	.	TGTGCCAGCAGCAACAGCCTCAAGAACATCTACGAGCAGTACTTC	CASSNSLKNIYEQYF
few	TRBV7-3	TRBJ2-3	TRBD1	TGTGCCAGCAGGCTCCTGAGGGGGCGTACAACAGATACGCAGTATTTT	CASRLLRGRTTDTQYF
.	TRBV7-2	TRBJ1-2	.	TGTGCCAGCAGCTTACCCAGGGGAGACTACACCTTC	CASSLPRGDYTF
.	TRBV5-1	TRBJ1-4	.	TGCGCCAGCAGCCTAAGCCGACAGTCAACGAATGAAAAACTGTTTTTT	CASSLSRQSTNEKLFF
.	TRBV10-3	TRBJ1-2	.	TGTGCCATCAGGGAGGGCAGGGGCAATGGCTACACCTTC	CAIREGRGNGYTF
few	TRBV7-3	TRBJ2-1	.	TGTGCCAGCAGCCCCCCGGGTGGCGGTAATGAGCAGTTCTTC	CASSPPGGGNEQFF
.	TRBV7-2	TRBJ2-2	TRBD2	TGTGCCAGCAGCTTAACCCCCCCCCTAGCGGGGGTAACCACCGGGGAGCTGTTTTTT	CASSLTPPLAGVTTGELFF
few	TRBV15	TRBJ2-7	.	TGTGCCACCAGCAGAGATCTTCCAGTTTCCTACGAGCAGTACTTC	CATSRDLPVSYEQYF
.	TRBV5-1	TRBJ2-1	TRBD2	TGCGCCAGCAGCTTAGCTAGCGGGTACAATGAGCAGTTCTTC	CASSLASGYNEQFF
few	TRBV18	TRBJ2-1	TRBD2	TGTGCCAGCTCACCTCTAAGGACGGCGGGGGGATCCTACAATGAGCAGTTCTTC	CASSPLRTAGGSYNEQFF
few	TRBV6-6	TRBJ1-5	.	TGTGCCAGTGGGGGCACGAGCAATCAGCCCCAGCATTTT	CASGGTSNQPQHF
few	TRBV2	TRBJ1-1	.	TGTGCCTCGGGAGAGGGACGGAACACTGAAGCTTTCTTT	CASGEGRNTEAFF
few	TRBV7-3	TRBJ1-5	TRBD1	TGTGCCAGCAGCTCCGGACAGGGCCATCAGCCCCAGCATTTT	CASSSGQGHQPQHF
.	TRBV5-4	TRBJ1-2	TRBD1	TGTGCCAGCAGCCCACCGGGACAGGCGGGCTACACCTTC	CASSPPGQAGYTF
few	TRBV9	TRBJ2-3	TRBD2	TGTGCCAGCAGCGTAGAGCGGGGGAGAAACGGAGAGACAGATACGCAGTATTTT	CASSVERGRNGETDTQYF